This TCR beta chain was recorded in a study of Graves' ophthalmopathy and Graves' hyperthyroidism. For the study at large: Peripheral blood was gathered at first diagnosis, ahead of any treatment whatsoever.

The authors used Ficoll-Paque density gradient centrifugation to separate PBMCs. The input was more than 7.5 ml of fresh peripheral blood. The study amplified TCR beta CDR3 regions using RNA transcripts. Second-round multiplex PCR came after a first-round RT-PCR that employed HTBI primers. TCRdb re-analysed the multiplex PCR reads in MiXCR, keeping a single row per CDR3 protein. The sample consists of roughly 610,000 distinct CDR3 sequences, about a fifth of them appearing once. Concerning this clonotype: Its antigen remains unidentified.

The study, taken as a whole, reports: This model predicted ophthalmopathy progression (sensitivity around 70%, specificity about 72%). Clonotypes were expanded in thyroid at above 0.001 frequency, and most also appeared in blood.

This CDR3 is 16 amino acids long. Germline CDR1 reads MGHRA; CDR2 reads YSYEKL. J was trimmed by 3 bases and V by 4 bases; bases with no gene match: 10. The source material was peripheral blood. The chain joins TRBV4-1 to TRBJ1-2; 8 bases match TRBD1. The source is a woman aged 18-35 years with stable Graves' hyperthyroidism. Some clones in this sample may be carry-over from other donors' samples. CDR3 in DNA: TGCGCCAGCAGCCCGGACAGGGTAGGGGAATACTATGGCTACACCTTC. It codes for CASSPDRVGEYYGYTF.